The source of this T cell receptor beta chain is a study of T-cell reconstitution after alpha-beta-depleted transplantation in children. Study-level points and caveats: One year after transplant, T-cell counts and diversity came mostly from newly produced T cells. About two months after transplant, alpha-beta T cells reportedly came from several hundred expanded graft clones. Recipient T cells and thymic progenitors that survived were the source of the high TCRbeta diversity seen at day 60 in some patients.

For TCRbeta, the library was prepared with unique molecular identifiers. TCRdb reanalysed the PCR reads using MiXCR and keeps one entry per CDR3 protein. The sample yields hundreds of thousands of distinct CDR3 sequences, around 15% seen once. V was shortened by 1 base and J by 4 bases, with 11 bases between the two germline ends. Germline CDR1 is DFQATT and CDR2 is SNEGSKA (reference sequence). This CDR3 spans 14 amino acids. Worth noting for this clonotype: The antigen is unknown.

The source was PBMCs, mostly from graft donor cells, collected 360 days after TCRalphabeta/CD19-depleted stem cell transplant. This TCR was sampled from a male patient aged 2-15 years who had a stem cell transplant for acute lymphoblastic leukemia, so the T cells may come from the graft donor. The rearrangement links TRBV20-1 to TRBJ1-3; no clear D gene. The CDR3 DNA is TGCAGTGCTAGAGTAGAGGGTAAAGGAAACACCATATATTTT. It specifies CSARVEGKGNTIYF.